This TCR beta chain was observed in a study of cytomegalovirus exposure and HLA in healthy donors. Study outcomes and limitations: When analyzed later, a missense DCLRE1C variant was found to be linked to TCR beta V- and J-gene trimming. Association with HLA alleles at 0.05 false discovery rate was found for around 17,000 TCR beta sequences in a later analysis.

This cohort consisted of healthy bone marrow donors. A note on this clone: Its matching antigen is unknown.

Primers: 60 Vbeta forward and 13 Jbeta reverse. Method: immunoSEQ multiplex PCR; TCRdb's copy keeps in-frame clones and lacks some. The data show around 110,000 clones, about 64% seen once. The CDR3 extends over 13 amino acids. CDR1 is LNHDA and CDR2 is SQIVND in the germline V gene (reference sequence). Trimming cost V 5 bases and J 3 bases; bases outside gene matches: 1. The sequenced sample consisted of PBMCs. The receptor was derived from a female donor in good health and CMV-seronegative. This chain uses TRBV19 with TRBJ2-5; 9 bases map to TRBD1. The CDR3 reads CASSGDREETQYF. CDR3 DNA sequence: TGTGCCAGTAGTGGGGACAGGGAAGAGACCCAGTACTTC.